This entry is about one T cell receptor beta chain. The authors ran a second PCR of about 6 to 12 cycles using a sample-barcoded 5' primer and a J-beta primer mix. TCRdb re-called the 5' RACE reads with MiXCR, one entry per CDR3 protein. The repertoire includes more than 1 million distinct CDR3 sequences, 40% to 55% of them detected once, and under 20% sits in the top ten. This sample is part of a study of blood T cells in healthy people across ages. The CDR3 has 17 amino acids. J gave up 5 bases and V 6 bases, and 8 bases lay outside the gene matches. Per the germline V gene, CDR1 is SEHNR and CDR2 is FQNEAQ (reference sequence).

The sequence was obtained from a woman aged 55-69 years in good health. Sequencing input: blood. V is TRBV7-9 and J is TRBJ2-2, with 14 positions matching TRBD2. Here the CDR3 DNA reads TGTGCCAGCAGAGGGGGACTAGCGGGAGAGTATACCGGGGAGCTGTTTTTT. It specifies CASRGGLAGEYTGELFF.